These 10 T cell receptor beta chains originate from one sample sequenced in a study of identical twins. TCRdb independently ran MiXCR on the 5' RACE reads; one entry per CDR3 protein. The sample consists of roughly 250,000 distinct CDR3 sequences, roughly 13% of them appearing once. Sequenced sample: memory (CD45RO+) T cells sorted from blood. The source of these receptors is a woman aged 18-30 years in good health.

This clonotype was recorded at least ten times. The chain uses TRBV12-3 or TRBV12-4 and TRBJ1-6; D may be TRBD1 (6 bases). The CDR3 covers 14 residues. Trimming shortened V by 6 bases and J by 12 bases, and 18 bases separated the two germline ends. The CDR3 is CASSGQIGGKPLHF. The CDR3 nucleotides read TGTGCCAGCAGCGGACAGATAGGGGGTAAACCCCTCCACTTT.

The chain carries TRBV7-2 and TRBJ1-1, with TRBD1 as a possible D gene (6 bases). The CDR3 spans 16 residues. Per germline, CDR1 SGHTA and CDR2 FQGNSA. V lost 6 bases, J lost 4 bases, and 21 bases lay in between. CDR3 sequence reads: CASRASGAARRTEAFF. In nucleotides, the CDR3 is TGTGCCAGCAGGGCATCGGGGGCTGCGCGTCGCACTGAAGCTTTCTTT.

A few counts support this clonotype. The V gene is TRBV6-5, the J gene TRBJ1-3; D gene uncertain. The germline V gene encodes CDR1 MNHEY and CDR2 SVGAGI. CDR3 size: 15 residues. Trimming removed 2 bases from V and 3 bases from J, with 11 bases in between. CDR3 bases: TGTGCCAGCAGTTACGGGGAGCTGGGTGGAAACACCATATATTTT. It codes for CASSYGELGGNTIYF.

This clonotype has just a few counts. The J gene is TRBJ2-2, the V gene TRBV12-3 or TRBV12-4; TRBD1 matches 8 bases. The CDR3 runs to 14 residues. V trimming: 6 bases; J trimming: 7 bases; junction bases outside the gene matches: 7. CDR3 residues: CASRPQGAGGELFF. The DNA for the CDR3 is TGTGCCAGCAGACCTCAGGGGGCGGGCGGGGAGCTGTTTTTT.

Concerning this clonotype: Being one base from a much bigger clone, this may be a read error. This rearrangement joins TRBV7-9 to TRBJ2-2; the D gene is possibly TRBD1 (5 bases). Trimming pared 6 bases from V and 3 bases from J, leaving 14 bases between. Germline CDR1 reads SEHNR; CDR2 reads FQNEAQ (reference sequence). The CDR3 extends over 15 amino acids. In nucleotides, the CDR3 is TGTGCCAGCAGTTTCTTACAGGCCTACACCGGGGAGCTGTTTTTT. Its protein product is CASSFLQAYTGELFF.

This clonotype came up many times. J is TRBJ2-1 and V is TRBV6-1; D is possibly TRBD2 (6 bases). Germline V gene lookup returns CDR1 MNHNS and CDR2 SASEGT. The CDR3 loop spans 15 amino acids. With 6 bases removed from V and 8 bases from J, the gap between germline ends came to 20 bases. The CDR3 sequence: CASSSGRDSNHEQFF. CDR3 DNA sequence: TGTGCCAGCAGCTCCGGGCGGGATTCCAATCATGAGCAGTTCTTC.

V and J are TRBV6-1 and TRBJ2-2, with 8 bases identical to TRBD2. Germline values: CDR1 MNHNS, CDR2 SASEGT. Germline trimming cut 5 bases from V and 7 bases from J; bases unmatched to any gene: 9. The CDR3 loop spans 15 amino acids. The CDR3 bases are TGTGCCAGCAGTAAAGGGACTAGGAACGTCGGGGAGCTGTTTTTT. It specifies CASSKGTRNVGELFF.

This clonotype has only a few counts. This chain connects TRBV5-1 to TRBJ2-5, with D unclear. This CDR3 is built from 15 residues. Trimming stripped 0 bases from V and 4 bases from J, with 13 bases between. Germline CDR1 and CDR2: SGHRS and YFSETQ. CDR3 coding DNA: TGCGCCAGCAGCTTGGCTATGGCCAACGGAGAGACCCAGTACTTC. Its translation: CASSLAMANGETQYF. Supplemented by reference TRBV5-1 and TRBJ2-5, the full variable domain reads KAGVTQTPRYLIKTRGQQVTLSCSPISGHRSVSWYQQTPGQGLQFLFEYFSETQRNKGNFPGRFSGRQFSNSRSEMNVSTLELGDSALYLCASSLAMANGETQYFGPGTRLLVL.

CDR3 protein: CASSPGVLLSYNEQFF. The CDR3 DNA is TGTGCCAGCAGCCCAGGGGTGTTACTGTCCTACAATGAGCAGTTCTTC. The rearrangement links TRBV11-2 to TRBJ2-1; tentatively, D is TRBD1 (6 bases). V dropped 5 bases and J dropped 1 base, with 15 bases sitting between them. Per the germline V gene, CDR1 is SGHAT and CDR2 is FQNNGV. The CDR3 totals 16 residues.

This chain joins TRBV6-1 and TRBJ2-7; 9 positions match TRBD1. From germline, CDR1 is MNHNS and CDR2 SASEGT. V dropped 9 bases and J dropped 0; count of bases not matched to a gene: 6. The CDR3 is 14 residues long. As DNA, the CDR3 is TGTGCCAGTGACAGGGGGGAAAACTCCTACGAGCAGTACTTC. It yields the protein CASDRGENSYEQYF.